The 21 T cell receptor beta chains reported below all come from one sample, sequenced in a study of T cell responses to AZD1222 COVID-19 vaccine. The assay was immunoSEQ multiplex PCR, and TCRdb's table has in-frame clones only and misses some. The sample records around 170,000 clones, approximately 91% being singletons. The input for sequencing was peripheral blood, taken on day 0 of AZD1222 vaccination. Receptors were obtained from an adult in good health.

V usage is TRBV4-1 and J usage is TRBJ1-4; weak D call: TRBD1 (5 bases). V lost 3 bases, J lost 5 bases, and 16 bases lay in between. The CDR3 has 16 amino acids. The germline V gene has CDR1 MGHRA and CDR2 YSYEKL. The CDR3 bases are TGCGCCAGCAGCCAGATCTCCCGGGACTCCAATGAAAAACTGTTTTTT. This encodes CASSQISRDSNEKLFF.

The rearrangement links TRBV11-2 to TRBJ2-7, with D perhaps matching TRBD1 (5 bases). V shed 5 bases and J shed 3 bases, with 11 bases lying between them. This CDR3 comprises 13 residues. The germline V gene encodes CDR1 SGHAT and CDR2 FQNNGV. The DNA for the CDR3 is TGTGCCAGCAGCCCCCGGACAAACTACGAGCAGTACTTC. This translates into CASSPRTNYEQYF.

The chain combines TRBV5-4 with TRBJ2-3, with D possibly called TRBD1 or TRBD2 (6 bases each). The CDR3 sequence is 14 residues long. V lost 4 bases and J 4 bases, leaving 13 bases between the germline ends. The germline V gene encodes CDR1 SGHNT and CDR2 YYREEE (reference sequence). The CDR3 sequence is CASSLRGVADTQYF. In DNA, the CDR3 is TGTGCCAGCAGCCTAAGGGGGGTCGCAGATACGCAGTATTTT.

This clone was picked up one time. The chain is built from TRBV25-1 and TRBJ2-2; 8 nucleotides match TRBD2. CDR3 length: 15 amino acids. Germline-derived CDR1 and CDR2 are MGHDK and SYGVNS. V trimming: 3 bases; J trimming: 5 bases; junction bases outside the gene matches: 5. This chain's CDR3 is CASSEPSGRTGELFF. The DNA of the CDR3 is TGTGCCAGCAGTGAGCCCAGCGGGAGAACCGGGGAGCTGTTTTTT.

V usage is TRBV9 and J usage is TRBJ2-3; 11 nucleotides agree with TRBD2. This CDR3 spans 20 amino acids. V lost 6 bases, J lost 4 bases, and 22 bases stayed unmatched. CDR1 is SGDLS and CDR2 is YYNGEE in the germline V gene. CDR3 coding DNA: TGTGCCAGCACCCCCCTGGGGGGGGGAGTAGCGGGGGGGCTGGCAGATACGCAGTATTTT. This sequence encodes CASTPLGGGVAGGLADTQYF.

V and J are TRBV5-4 and TRBJ2-6, with TRBD1 matching over 9 bases. CDR1 and CDR2 (germline): SGHNT, YYREEE (reference sequence). With V trimmed by 3 bases and J by 0 bases, 7 bases remained unmatched. CDR3 length: 18 amino acids. Here the CDR3 DNA reads TGTGCCAGCAGCTCCCCGGGACAGGGTCCCTCTGGGGCCAACGTCCTGACTTTC. Residues: CASSSPGQGPSGANVLTF.

This clone was found once. Other DNA sequences of this sample code for an identical CDR3. V and J are TRBV19 and TRBJ1-3; D possibly corresponds to TRBD1 (6 bases). Trimming took 0 bases from V and 8 from J, leaving 14 bases between them. Germline V gene sequence: CDR1 LNHDA, CDR2 SQIVND (reference sequence). The CDR3 totals 15 residues. CDR3 DNA: TGTGCCAGTAGTATAGAGGGAGCCGAGGGGGACACCATATATTTT. The encoded protein is CASSIEGAEGDTIYF.

This chain links TRBV18 with TRBJ1-1; D gene ambiguous. This CDR3 contains 14 residues. Germline CDR1 and CDR2: KGHSH and LQKENI. V was cut by 0 bases and J by 6 bases, with 11 bases left in between. Here the CDR3 DNA reads TGTGCCAGCTCACCACCGGACCCTACAGCTGAAGCTTTCTTT. Translating it yields CASSPPDPTAEAFF.

This clone has just one count. The rearrangement links TRBV2 to TRBJ2-6; D gene unclear. Germline CDR1 and CDR2: SNHLY and FYNNEI. The CDR3 sequence is 15 residues long. V was trimmed by 4 bases and J by 0 bases, leaving 7 bases between them. The chain's CDR3 is CASSVETSGANVLTF. Written as DNA, the CDR3 is TGTGCCAGCAGTGTAGAGACCTCTGGGGCCAACGTCCTGACTTTC. The entire variable domain, with the rest obtained from reference TRBV2 and TRBJ2-6, is as follows: EPEVTQTPSHQVTQMGQEVILRCVPISNHLYFYWYRQILGQKVEFLVSFYNNEISEKSEIFDDQFSVERPDGSNFTLKIRSTKLEDSAMYFCASSVETSGANVLTFGAGSRLTVL.

This clone was recorded once. J is TRBJ2-3 and V is TRBV18; D unclear. V was pared by 2 bases and J by 0 bases, with 3 bases between. This CDR3 is 13 amino acids long. Looked up from germline, CDR1 is KGHSH and CDR2 is LQKENI. The CDR3 DNA reads as TGTGCCAGCTCACCAACAAGCACAGATACGCAGTATTTT. As protein: CASSPTSTDTQYF.

The chain is built from TRBV27 and TRBJ1-5, with D tentatively TRBD1 (6 bases). CDR1 and CDR2 (germline): MNHEY, SMNVEV (reference sequence). CDR3 size: 14 residues. With 5 bases removed from V and 6 bases from J, the gap between germline ends came to 14 bases. The CDR3 loop reads CASSLFHRAQPQHF. CDR3 nucleotide sequence: TGTGCCAGCAGTCTTTTTCACAGGGCTCAGCCCCAGCATTTT.

This sequence joins TRBV10-3 and TRBJ2-7, with 12 bases identical to TRBD2. The germline CDR1 and CDR2 sequences are ENHRY and SYGVKD. After removal of 6 bases from V and 5 bases from J, the junction contained 5 bases not matched to a gene. CDR3 size: 14 residues. The CDR3 is CAIRGLAGSDEQYF. CDR3 bases: TGTGCCATCAGAGGACTAGCGGGGTCCGACGAGCAGTACTTC.

This rearrangement joins TRBV21-1 to TRBJ2-2. TRBV21-1 is reported as a pseudogene. This CDR3 region has 13 residues. CDR3 sequence: CASSKGRTIELFF. The DNA of the CDR3 is TGTGCCAGCAGCAAAGGTAGGACCATTGAGCTGTTTTTT.

The genes are TRBV6-2 or TRBV6-3 and TRBJ2-2, with D unresolved. CDR1 and CDR2 from the germline V gene are MNHEY and SVGEGT. Trimming stripped 6 bases from V and 2 bases from J, with 13 bases between. The CDR3 extends over 15 amino acids. The DNA of the CDR3 is TGTGCCAGCAGCCCCAGCAGGCTAAACACCGGGGAGCTGTTTTTT. Its translation: CASSPSRLNTGELFF.

The chain has TRBV6-5 and TRBJ1-2, with D tentatively TRBD1 (6 bases). V was pared by 6 bases and J by 0 bases, with 11 bases between. Germline CDR1 is MNHEY and CDR2 is SVGAGI. The CDR3 is 14 amino acids. CDR3 bases: TGTGCCAGCAGGAGGGGGGGTTCTAACTATGGCTACACCTTC. Residues: CASRRGGSNYGYTF.

The rearrangement joins TRBV27 to TRBJ1-1, with a tentative D call TRBD1 (5 bases). CDR1 MNHEY and CDR2 SMNVEV come from the germline V gene (reference sequence). The CDR3 consists of 17 residues. V was trimmed by 5 bases and J by 4 bases, leaving 23 bases between them. CDR3 coding DNA: TGTGCCAGCAGTAGAAGGGTTATTGCGGGGCCGGGCACTGAAGCTTTCTTT. Amino acid sequence: CASSRRVIAGPGTEAFF.

This chain uses TRBV10-3 with TRBJ1-1; tentative D call: TRBD1 (5 bases). The CDR3 has 15 residues. Trimming removed 0 bases from V and 1 base from J, with 9 bases in between. Germline-derived CDR1 and CDR2 are ENHRY and SYGVKD. DNA for the CDR3: TGTGCCATCAGTGAGTCGGGACGAGGGAACACTGAAGCTTTCTTT. It encodes CAISESGRGNTEAFF.

The chain couples TRBV7-2 to TRBJ2-7; D gene uncertain. Germline assignment: CDR1 SGHTA and CDR2 FQGNSA. Deletions cut 5 bases from V and 3 bases from J, with 11 bases between. This CDR3 region has 13 residues. The CDR3 reads CASSQRGFYEQYF. The CDR3 DNA reads as TGTGCCAGCAGCCAAAGAGGTTTCTACGAGCAGTACTTC.

The chain combines TRBV7-2 with TRBJ2-1, with D perhaps given as TRBD1 or TRBD2 (5 bases each). Germline V CDR1 and CDR2: SGHTA, FQGNSA. The CDR3 consists of 14 residues. V gave up 1 base and J gave up 6 bases, with 10 bases separating them. CDR3 residues: CASSLGGIPNEQFF. CDR3 bases: TGTGCCAGCAGCTTAGGGGGGATACCCAATGAGCAGTTCTTC.

The rearrangement links TRBV19 to TRBJ2-4, with D maybe TRBD1 (6 bases). This CDR3 has 12 residues. Looked up from germline, CDR1 is LNHDA and CDR2 is SQIVND (reference sequence). Trimming pared 7 bases from V and 6 bases from J, leaving 10 bases between. CDR3 bases: TGTGCCAGTAAGGGGACACTAAACATTCAGTACTTC. Translation gives CASKGTLNIQYF.

The chain joins TRBV24-1 to TRBJ2-1; the D is unclear. V shed 11 bases and J shed 8 bases, with 18 bases lying between them. The CDR3 is made up of 13 amino acids. Germline V lookup: CDR1 KGHDR, CDR2 SFDVKD. CDR3 sequence (DNA): TGTGCCATCCAGGACCCCGTATTAGATGAGCAGTTCTTC. The encoded protein is CAIQDPVLDEQFF.